These 17 T cell receptor beta chains share one sample of origin, sequenced in a study of blood T cell repertoires in COVID-19. Clones were read by immunoSEQ multiplex PCR, and TCRdb kept only the in-frame ones, dropping some. The repertoire includes around 160,000 clones, about nine tenths of them detected once, and 3.5% to 4.5% sits in the top ten. What was sequenced was PBMCs or T cells enriched from blood (not recorded which). The receptors derive from a woman between 35 and 50 years old who had been exposed to COVID-19.

This chain joins TRBV9 and TRBJ2-7; D ambiguous. The germline V gene has CDR1 SGDLS and CDR2 YYNGEE. Trimming cost V 0 bases and J 6 bases, with 13 bases left between them. The CDR3 length is 14 residues. The CDR3 protein is CASSVGLDLSEQYF. The CDR3 nucleotides are TGTGCCAGCAGCGTAGGCCTAGATCTCTCCGAGCAGTACTTC.

The V gene is TRBV19, the J gene TRBJ2-7; D possibly corresponds to TRBD1 (7 bases). The V and J ends lost 10 bases and 4 bases respectively, with 11 bases between them. CDR1 LNHDA and CDR2 SQIVND come from the germline V gene (reference sequence). The CDR3 loop spans 11 amino acids. CDR3 loop: CATQGGYEQYF. The CDR3 coding sequence is TGTGCCACCCAGGGGGGATACGAGCAGTACTTC.

The rearrangement uses TRBV19 and TRBJ2-5; 7 bases agree with TRBD2. The CDR3 consists of 15 residues. Germline CDR1 reads LNHDA; CDR2 reads SQIVND (reference sequence). Trimming took 7 bases from V and 5 from J; bases not matched to a gene: 13. The CDR3 region has the DNA TGTGCCAGTACTCGAGATCCGGGGAGGGTCGAGACCCAGTACTTC. Translated, it gives CASTRDPGRVETQYF.

This chain joins TRBV6-5 and TRBJ2-7; D is uncertain. Germline assignment: CDR1 MNHEY and CDR2 SVGAGI. CDR3 length: 12 residues. V was clipped by 4 bases and J by 6 bases, with 10 bases between them. The DNA for the CDR3 is TGTGCCAGCAGTTCCCGCTATAGCGAGCAGTACTTC. Protein: CASSSRYSEQYF.

This clone was seen only once. The J gene is TRBJ2-3, the V gene TRBV2; 14 positions agree with TRBD2. Germline trimming cut 6 bases from V and 0 bases from J; bases unmatched to any gene: 8. This CDR3 has 18 amino acids. The germline CDR1 and CDR2 sequences are SNHLY and FYNNEI. The CDR3, as DNA: TGTGCCAGCAGGGCCGGACTAGCGGGAGGCCGCAGCACAGATACGCAGTATTTT. Residues: CASRAGLAGGRSTDTQYF.

This clone was seen just once. This sequence joins TRBV6-2 or TRBV6-3 and TRBJ2-1; the D gene is possibly TRBD2 (6 bases). V was cut by 2 bases and J by 3 bases, with 11 bases left in between. Germline V lookup: CDR1 MNHEY, CDR2 SVGEGT. This CDR3 has 15 amino acids. The CDR3 DNA reads TGTGCCAGCAGTTACCCAGCGGGCTTCTACAATGAGCAGTTCTTC. It encodes CASSYPAGFYNEQFF.

This rearrangement joins TRBV28 to TRBJ2-7; 8 bases align to TRBD2. The CDR3 is 14 residues long. Looked up from germline, CDR1 is MDHEN and CDR2 is SYDVKM. Trimming removed 6 bases from V and 2 bases from J; junction bases left unmatched: 6. CDR3 region: CASSGGGGTYEQYF. CDR3 coding DNA: TGTGCCAGCAGCGGGGGGGGCGGAACCTACGAGCAGTACTTC.

The CDR3 here is CASSTTGGGYGYTF. CDR3 in DNA: TGTGCCAGCAGTACGACAGGGGGCGGGTATGGCTACACCTTC. The chain employs TRBV28 and TRBJ1-2, with 10 positions matching TRBD1. The ends lost 5 bases at V and 5 bases at J; junction bases unmatched: 5. The CDR3 extends over 14 amino acids. Germline V gene lookup returns CDR1 MDHEN and CDR2 SYDVKM.

J is TRBJ1-4 and V is TRBV3-1 (or the pseudogene TRBV3-2); D not resolved. The CDR3 spans 13 residues. Germline CDR1 LGHDT, CDR2 YNNKEL (reference sequence). With 3 bases removed from V and 7 bases from J, the gap between germline ends came to 9 bases. CDR3 sequence reads: CASSHRSIEKLFF. CDR3 DNA: TGTGCCAGCAGCCACAGGTCTATTGAAAAACTGTTTTTT.

The rearrangement uses TRBV5-1 and TRBJ1-3, with a weak D call TRBD1 (5 bases). This CDR3 comprises 16 residues. V shed 4 bases and J shed 0 bases, with 14 bases lying between them. The germline V gene has CDR1 SGHRS and CDR2 YFSETQ. The CDR3 is CASSVTPGPSGNTIYF. CDR3 nucleotides: TGCGCCAGCAGCGTAACCCCAGGGCCCTCTGGAAACACCATATATTTT.

This clone was recorded once. This chain uses TRBV10-1 with TRBJ1-2, with D possibly TRBD1 on 6 matching bases. The CDR3 is made up of 13 amino acids. Germline CDR1 is WNHNN and CDR2 is SYGVQD (reference sequence). V was trimmed by 5 bases and J by 4 bases, leaving 11 bases between them. CDR3: CASSKQGTYGYTF. For the CDR3, the DNA is TGCGCCAGCAGTAAACAGGGTACCTATGGCTACACCTTC.

The chain combines TRBV7-6 with TRBJ2-5, with a weak D call TRBD2 (5 bases). Between the trimmed V and J ends, which lost 1 base and 5 bases, there was a span of 8 bases. The CDR3 has 13 residues. Germline loops: CDR1 SGHVS, CDR2 FNYEAQ. The DNA for the CDR3 is TGTGCCAGCAGCTTAGAGAGGGTCGAGACCCAGTACTTC. Translating gives CASSLERVETQYF.

This rearrangement joins TRBV5-1 to TRBJ2-1; 7 nucleotides line up with TRBD2. Germline V CDR1 and CDR2: SGHRS, YFSETQ. This CDR3 comprises 15 residues. V shed 4 bases and J 0 bases; nucleotides not matched to a gene: 4. CDR3 residues: CASSLLAFSYNEQFF. DNA for the CDR3: TGCGCCAGCAGCCTACTAGCGTTCTCCTACAATGAGCAGTTCTTC.

The V gene is TRBV15, the J gene TRBJ1-2, with TRBD1 as a possible D gene (6 bases). The CDR3 is made up of 15 amino acids. Trimming took off 0 bases at V and 4 bases at J, with 12 bases between the two ends. Germline CDR1 is LNHNV and CDR2 is YYDKDF (reference sequence). The CDR3 loop reads CATSRDGSRGYGYTF. In DNA form, the CDR3 reads TGTGCCACCAGCAGAGATGGGAGCAGGGGCTATGGCTACACCTTC.

The count of this clone is one. The chain is built from TRBV5-5 and TRBJ1-1; no clear D. The CDR3 runs 13 residues. V was trimmed by 4 bases and J by 0 bases, leaving 7 bases between them. Germline CDR1 reads SGHKS; CDR2 reads YYEKEE (reference sequence). The CDR3 coding sequence is TGTGCCAGCAGCCGCGCCCTGAACACTGAAGCTTTCTTT. Translated: CASSRALNTEAFF.

This clone appeared once. The V and J genes are TRBV20-1 and TRBJ2-3; D not resolved. Trimming removed 4 bases at V and 9 bases at J, with 8 bases between. The length of the CDR3 is 10 residues. The germline V gene encodes CDR1 DFQATT and CDR2 SNEGSKA (reference sequence). CDR3 sequence (DNA): TGCAGTGCTATGGAGAGGACGCAGTATTTT. Translated: CSAMERTQYF.

J is TRBJ1-6 and V is TRBV5-1; TRBD1 aligns across 7 bases. This CDR3 has 15 residues. The germline V gene has CDR1 SGHRS and CDR2 YFSETQ. Germline trimming cut 4 bases from V and 7 bases from J; bases unmatched to any gene: 8. CDR3 loop: CASSQIQGPNSPLHF. The CDR3 nucleotides are TGCGCCAGCAGCCAGATACAGGGGCCCAATTCACCCCTCCACTTT.